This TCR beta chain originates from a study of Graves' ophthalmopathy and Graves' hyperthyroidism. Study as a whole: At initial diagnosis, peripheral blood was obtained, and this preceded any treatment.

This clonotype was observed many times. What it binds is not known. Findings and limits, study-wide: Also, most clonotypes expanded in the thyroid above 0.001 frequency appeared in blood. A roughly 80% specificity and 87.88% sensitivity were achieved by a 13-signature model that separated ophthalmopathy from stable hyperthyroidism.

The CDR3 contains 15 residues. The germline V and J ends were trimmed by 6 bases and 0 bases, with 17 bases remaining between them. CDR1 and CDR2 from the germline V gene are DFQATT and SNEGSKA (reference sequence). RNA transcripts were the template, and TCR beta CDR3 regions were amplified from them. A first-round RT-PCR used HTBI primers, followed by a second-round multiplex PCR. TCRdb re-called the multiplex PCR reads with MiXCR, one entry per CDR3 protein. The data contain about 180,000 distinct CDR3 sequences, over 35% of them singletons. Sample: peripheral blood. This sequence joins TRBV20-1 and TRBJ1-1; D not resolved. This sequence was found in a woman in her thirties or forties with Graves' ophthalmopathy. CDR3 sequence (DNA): TGCAGTGCCCAAGAGGGAAGGAACATGAACACTGAAGCTTTCTTT. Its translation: CSAQEGRNMNTEAFF.